This T cell receptor (beta chain) was retrieved from a study of T cells in Graves' hyperthyroidism and ophthalmopathy. Uncontrolled infection, other autoimmune disease, pregnancy or lactation led to exclusion. Diagnoses rested on clinical symptoms, serum thyroxine and TRAb, thyroid ultrasound and orbital computed tomography. This clonotype has a count of ten or more. The antigen is undetermined. Trimming cost V 6 bases and J 2 bases, with 10 bases left between them. The CDR3 is 13 residues long. Germline V lookup: CDR1 LNHDA, CDR2 SQIVND (reference sequence). Broader study findings: Most clonotypes that expanded in the thyroid above 0.001 also showed up in blood.

Regions amplified from RNA transcripts were the TCR beta CDR3 regions. First-round RT-PCR of the TCR CDR3 relied on the HTBI primer set. From the multiplex PCR reads, TCRdb called clonotypes with MiXCR, one entry per CDR3 protein. The repertoire consists of approximately 620,000 distinct CDR3 sequences, with approximately 15% occurring once and the leading ten covering 5.8%. This receptor was obtained from a woman in her twenties or thirties with Graves' hyperthyroidism that later progressed to Graves' ophthalmopathy. J is TRBJ2-5 and V is TRBV19; TRBD2 might be the D (6 bases). Source material: blood. In DNA, the CDR3 is TGTGCCAGTAGGGGGGGAGCACAAGAGACCCAGTACTTC. This translates into CASRGGAQETQYF.